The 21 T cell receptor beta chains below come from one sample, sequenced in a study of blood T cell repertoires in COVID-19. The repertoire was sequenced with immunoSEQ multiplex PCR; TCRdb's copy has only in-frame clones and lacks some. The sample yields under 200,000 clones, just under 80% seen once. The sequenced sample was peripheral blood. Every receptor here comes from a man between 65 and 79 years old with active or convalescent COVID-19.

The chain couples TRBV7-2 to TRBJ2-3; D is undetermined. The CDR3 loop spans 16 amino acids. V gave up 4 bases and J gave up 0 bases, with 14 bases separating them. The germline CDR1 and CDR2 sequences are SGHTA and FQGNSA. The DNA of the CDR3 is TGTGCCAGCAGCTCACGTGGTCGAACTAGCACAGATACGCAGTATTTT. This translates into CASSSRGRTSTDTQYF.

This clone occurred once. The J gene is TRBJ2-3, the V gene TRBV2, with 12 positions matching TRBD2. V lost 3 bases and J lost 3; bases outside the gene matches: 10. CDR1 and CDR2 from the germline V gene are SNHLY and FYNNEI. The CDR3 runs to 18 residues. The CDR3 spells CASSDGLAGGQGTDTQYF. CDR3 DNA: TGTGCCAGCAGTGATGGGCTAGCGGGAGGGCAGGGAACAGATACGCAGTATTTT.

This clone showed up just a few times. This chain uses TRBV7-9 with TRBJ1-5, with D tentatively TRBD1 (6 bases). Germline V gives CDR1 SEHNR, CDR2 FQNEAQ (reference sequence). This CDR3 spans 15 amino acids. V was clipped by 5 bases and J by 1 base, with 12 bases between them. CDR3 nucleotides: TGTGCCAGCAGCCCCAACAGGGACAGCAATCAGCCCCAGCATTTT. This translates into CASSPNRDSNQPQHF.

The CDR3 sequence is CASSEYRAITEAFF. CDR3 in DNA: TGCGCCAGCAGTGAGTACAGGGCCATCACTGAAGCTTTCTTT. This chain links TRBV10-1 with TRBJ1-1, with D perhaps TRBD1 (6 bases). CDR3 size: 14 residues. Germline V gene sequence: CDR1 WNHNN, CDR2 SYGVQD (reference sequence). The V and J ends lost 1 base and 4 bases respectively, with 10 bases between them.

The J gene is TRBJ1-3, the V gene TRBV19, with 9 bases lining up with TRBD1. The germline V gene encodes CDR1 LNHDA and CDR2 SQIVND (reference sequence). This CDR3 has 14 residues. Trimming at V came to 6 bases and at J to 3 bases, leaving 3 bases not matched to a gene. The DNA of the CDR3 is TGTGCCAGTAGGACGGACAGGGGTGGAAACACCATATATTTT. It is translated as CASRTDRGGNTIYF.

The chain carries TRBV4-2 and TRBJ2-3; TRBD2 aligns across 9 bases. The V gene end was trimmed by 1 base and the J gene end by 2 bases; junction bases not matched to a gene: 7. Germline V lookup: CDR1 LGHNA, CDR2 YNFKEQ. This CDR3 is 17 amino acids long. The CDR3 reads CASSQVLAGSFTDTQYF. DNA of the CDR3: TGTGCCAGCAGCCAAGTCCTAGCGGGGTCGTTCACAGATACGCAGTATTTT.

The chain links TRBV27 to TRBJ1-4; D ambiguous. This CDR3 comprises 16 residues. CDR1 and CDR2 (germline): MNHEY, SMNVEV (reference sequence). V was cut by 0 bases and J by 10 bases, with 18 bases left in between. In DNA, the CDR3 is TGTGCCAGCAGTTTATCACTAGATCCGGCTGTAGCAAAACTGTTTTTT. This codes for CASSLSLDPAVAKLFF.

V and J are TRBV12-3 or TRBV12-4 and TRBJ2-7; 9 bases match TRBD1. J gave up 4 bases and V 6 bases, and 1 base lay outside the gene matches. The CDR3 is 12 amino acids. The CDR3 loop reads CASRGQGYEQYF. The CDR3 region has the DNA TGTGCCAGCAGAGGACAGGGGTACGAGCAGTACTTC.

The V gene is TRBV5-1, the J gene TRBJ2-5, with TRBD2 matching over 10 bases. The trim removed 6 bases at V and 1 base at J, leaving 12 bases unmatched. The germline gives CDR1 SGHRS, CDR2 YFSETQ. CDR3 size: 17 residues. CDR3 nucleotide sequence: TGCGCCAGCATAAAAACAGGGGTAGCGGGGGGCCAAGAGACCCAGTACTTC. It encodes CASIKTGVAGGQETQYF.

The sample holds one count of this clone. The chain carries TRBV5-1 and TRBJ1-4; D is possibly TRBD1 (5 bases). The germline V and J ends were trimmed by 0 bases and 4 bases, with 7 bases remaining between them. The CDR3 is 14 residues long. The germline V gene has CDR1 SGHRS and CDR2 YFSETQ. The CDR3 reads CASSLVGLNEKLFF. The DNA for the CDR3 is TGCGCCAGCAGCTTGGTGGGACTTAATGAAAAACTGTTTTTT.

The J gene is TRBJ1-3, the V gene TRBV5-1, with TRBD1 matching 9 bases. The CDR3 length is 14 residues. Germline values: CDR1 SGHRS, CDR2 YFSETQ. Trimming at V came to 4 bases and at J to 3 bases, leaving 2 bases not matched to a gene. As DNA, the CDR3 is TGCGCCAGCAGCGAGACAGGGGGTGGAAACACCATATATTTT. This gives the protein CASSETGGGNTIYF.

The CDR3 spells CASSNFLTYPDGEKLFF. DNA for the CDR3: TGTGCCAGTAGTAACTTCCTCACGTATCCCGACGGGGAAAAACTGTTTTTT. The V and J genes are TRBV19 and TRBJ1-4; D is unresolved. CDR1 and CDR2 from the germline V gene are LNHDA and SQIVND (reference sequence). V lost 4 bases and J lost 8, with 23 bases in between. This CDR3 has 17 residues.

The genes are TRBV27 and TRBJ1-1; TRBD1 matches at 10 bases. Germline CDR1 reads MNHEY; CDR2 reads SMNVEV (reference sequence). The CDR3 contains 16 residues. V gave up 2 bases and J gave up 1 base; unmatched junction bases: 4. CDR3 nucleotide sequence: TGTGCCAGCAGTTTACAGAGACAGGGGGCGAACACTGAAGCTTTCTTT. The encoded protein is CASSLQRQGANTEAFF.

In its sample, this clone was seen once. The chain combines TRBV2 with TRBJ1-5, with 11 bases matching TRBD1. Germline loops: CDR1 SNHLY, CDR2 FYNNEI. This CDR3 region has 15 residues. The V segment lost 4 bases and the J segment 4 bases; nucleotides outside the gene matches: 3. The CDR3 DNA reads TGTGCCAGCAGTGGGACAGGGGGCGGGAATCAGCCCCAGCATTTT. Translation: CASSGTGGGNQPQHF. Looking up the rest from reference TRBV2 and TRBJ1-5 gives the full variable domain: EPEVTQTPSHQVTQMGQEVILRCVPISNHLYFYWYRQILGQKVEFLVSFYNNEISEKSEIFDDQFSVERPDGSNFTLKIRSTKLEDSAMYFCASSGTGGGNQPQHFGDGTRLSIL.

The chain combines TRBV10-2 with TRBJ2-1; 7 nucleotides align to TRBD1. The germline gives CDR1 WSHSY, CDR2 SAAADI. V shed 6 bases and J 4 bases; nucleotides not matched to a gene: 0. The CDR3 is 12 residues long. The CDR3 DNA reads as TGCGCCAGCAGGGACAGGTACAATGAGCAGTTCTTC. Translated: CASRDRYNEQFF.

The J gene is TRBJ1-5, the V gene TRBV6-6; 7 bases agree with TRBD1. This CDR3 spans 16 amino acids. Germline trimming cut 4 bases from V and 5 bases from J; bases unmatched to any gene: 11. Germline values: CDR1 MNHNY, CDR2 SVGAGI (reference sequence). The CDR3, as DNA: TGTGCCAGCAGTTTTCCGAGACAGGGAGATTATCAGCCCCAGCATTTT. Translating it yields CASSFPRQGDYQPQHF.

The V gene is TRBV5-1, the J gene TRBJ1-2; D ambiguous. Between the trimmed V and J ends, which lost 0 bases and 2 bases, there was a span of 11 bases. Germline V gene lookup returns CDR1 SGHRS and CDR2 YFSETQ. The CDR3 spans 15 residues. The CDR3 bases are TGCGCCAGCAGCTTGGGGCCCCAGTCAAACTATGGCTACACCTTC. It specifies CASSLGPQSNYGYTF.

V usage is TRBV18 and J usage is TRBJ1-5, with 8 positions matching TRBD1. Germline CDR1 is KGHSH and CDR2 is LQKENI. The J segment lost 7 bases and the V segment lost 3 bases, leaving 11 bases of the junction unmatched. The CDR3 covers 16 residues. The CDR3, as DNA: TGTGCCAGCTCACCGCGAAGGACAGGGACAGGACAGCCCCAGCATTTT. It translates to CASSPRRTGTGQPQHF.

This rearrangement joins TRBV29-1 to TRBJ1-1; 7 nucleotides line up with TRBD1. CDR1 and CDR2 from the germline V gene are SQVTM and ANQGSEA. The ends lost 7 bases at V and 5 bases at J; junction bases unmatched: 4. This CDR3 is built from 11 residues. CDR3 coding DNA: TGCAGCGGACAGGGAAGGACTGAAGCTTTCTTT. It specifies CSGQGRTEAFF.

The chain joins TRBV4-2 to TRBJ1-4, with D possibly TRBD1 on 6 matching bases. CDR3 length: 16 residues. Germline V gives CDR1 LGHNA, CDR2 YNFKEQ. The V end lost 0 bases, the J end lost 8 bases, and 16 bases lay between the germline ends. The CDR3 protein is CASSQDRSATGEKLFF. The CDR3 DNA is TGTGCCAGCAGCCAAGATAGGTCGGCGACAGGCGAAAAACTGTTTTTT.

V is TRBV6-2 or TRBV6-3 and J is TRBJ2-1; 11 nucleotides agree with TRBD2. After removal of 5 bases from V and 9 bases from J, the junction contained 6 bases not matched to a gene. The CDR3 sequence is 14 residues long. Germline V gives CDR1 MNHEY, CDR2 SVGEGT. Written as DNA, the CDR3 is TGTGCCAGCAGTCGGACTAGCGGGTGGGCTGAGCAGTTCTTC. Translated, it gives CASSRTSGWAEQFF.